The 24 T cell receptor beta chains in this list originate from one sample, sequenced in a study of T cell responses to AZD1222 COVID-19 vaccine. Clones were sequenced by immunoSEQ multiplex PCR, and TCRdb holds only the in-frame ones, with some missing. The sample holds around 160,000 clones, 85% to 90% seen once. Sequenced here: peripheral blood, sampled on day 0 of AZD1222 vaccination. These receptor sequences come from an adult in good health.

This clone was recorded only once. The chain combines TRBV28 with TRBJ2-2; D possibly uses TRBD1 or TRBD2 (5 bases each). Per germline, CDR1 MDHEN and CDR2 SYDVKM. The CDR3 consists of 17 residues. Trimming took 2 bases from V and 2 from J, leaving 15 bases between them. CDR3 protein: CASSLPPGRLNTGELFF. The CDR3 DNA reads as TGTGCCAGCAGTTTACCCCCGGGACGGCTAAACACCGGGGAGCTGTTTTTT.

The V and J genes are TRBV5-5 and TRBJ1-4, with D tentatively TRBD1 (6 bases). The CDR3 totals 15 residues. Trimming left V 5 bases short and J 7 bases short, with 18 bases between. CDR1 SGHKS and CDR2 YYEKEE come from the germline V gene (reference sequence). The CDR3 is CASSLLPGAAEKLFF. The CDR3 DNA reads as TGTGCCAGCAGTTTATTACCGGGGGCGGCTGAAAAACTGTTTTTT.

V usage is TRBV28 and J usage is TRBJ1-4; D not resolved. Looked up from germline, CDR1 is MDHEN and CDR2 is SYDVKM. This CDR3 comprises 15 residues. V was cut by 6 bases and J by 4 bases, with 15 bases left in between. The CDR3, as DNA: TGTGCCAGCAGGCTTCCTGGCCCTGGTAATGAAAAACTGTTTTTT. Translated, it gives CASRLPGPGNEKLFF.

The CDR3 nucleotides are TGTGCCAGCACCCCTATATGGACAGGGCGCAATCAGCCCCAGCATTTT. Its translation: CASTPIWTGRNQPQHF. The gene calls are TRBV6-2 or TRBV6-3 and TRBJ1-5; TRBD1 agrees at 8 bases. The V gene's germline CDR1 is MNHEY and CDR2 SVGEGT. The CDR3 consists of 16 residues. V was clipped by 7 bases and J by 2 bases; unmatched bases: 10.

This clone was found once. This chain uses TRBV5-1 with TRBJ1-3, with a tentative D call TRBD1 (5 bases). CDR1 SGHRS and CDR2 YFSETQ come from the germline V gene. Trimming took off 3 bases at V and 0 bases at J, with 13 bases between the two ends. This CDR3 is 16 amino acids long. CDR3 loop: CASSSGGTNSGNTIYF. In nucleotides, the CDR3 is TGCGCCAGCAGCTCGGGCGGGACGAACTCTGGAAACACCATATATTTT.

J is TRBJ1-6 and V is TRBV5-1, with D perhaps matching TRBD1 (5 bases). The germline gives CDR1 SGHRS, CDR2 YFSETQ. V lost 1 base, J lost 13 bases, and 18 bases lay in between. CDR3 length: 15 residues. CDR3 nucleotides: TGCGCCAGCAGCTTGTCTGGTTTGGGGCCCGACCCCCTCCACTTT. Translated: CASSLSGLGPDPLHF.

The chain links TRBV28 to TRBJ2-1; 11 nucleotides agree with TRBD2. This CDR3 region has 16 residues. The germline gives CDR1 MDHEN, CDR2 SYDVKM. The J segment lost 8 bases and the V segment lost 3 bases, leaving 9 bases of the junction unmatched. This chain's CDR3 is CASSFGVAGGSDEQFF. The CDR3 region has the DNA TGTGCCAGCAGTTTCGGGGTAGCGGGGGGGTCCGATGAGCAGTTCTTC.

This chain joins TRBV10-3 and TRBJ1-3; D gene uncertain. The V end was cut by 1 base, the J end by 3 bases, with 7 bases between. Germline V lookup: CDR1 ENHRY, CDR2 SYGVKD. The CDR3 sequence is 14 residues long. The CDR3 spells CAISELAYGNTIYF. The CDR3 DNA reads TGTGCCATCAGTGAGTTGGCCTATGGAAACACCATATATTTT.

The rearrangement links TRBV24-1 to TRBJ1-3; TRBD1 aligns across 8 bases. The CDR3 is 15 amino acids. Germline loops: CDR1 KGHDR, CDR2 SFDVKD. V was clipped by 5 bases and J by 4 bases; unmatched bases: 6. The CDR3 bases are TGTGCCACCAGTGCGACAGGGGCGAGCGGAAACACCATATATTTT. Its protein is CATSATGASGNTIYF.

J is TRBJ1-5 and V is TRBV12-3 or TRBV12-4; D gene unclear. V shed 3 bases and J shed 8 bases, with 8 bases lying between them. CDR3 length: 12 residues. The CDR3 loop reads CASSFAREPQHF. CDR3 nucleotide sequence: TGTGCCAGCAGTTTTGCCCGGGAGCCCCAGCATTTT.

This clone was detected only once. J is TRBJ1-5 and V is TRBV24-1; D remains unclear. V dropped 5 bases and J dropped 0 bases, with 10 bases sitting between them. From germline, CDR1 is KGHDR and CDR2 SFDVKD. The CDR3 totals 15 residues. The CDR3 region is CATSGVTFSNQPQHF. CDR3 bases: TGTGCCACCAGTGGGGTGACCTTTAGCAATCAGCCCCAGCATTTT.

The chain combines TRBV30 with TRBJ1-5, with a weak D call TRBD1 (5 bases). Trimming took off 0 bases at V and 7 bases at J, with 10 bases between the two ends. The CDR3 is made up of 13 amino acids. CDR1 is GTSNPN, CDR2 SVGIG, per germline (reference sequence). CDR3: CAWSVQEGQPQHF. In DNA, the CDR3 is TGTGCCTGGAGTGTACAGGAGGGGCAGCCCCAGCATTTT.

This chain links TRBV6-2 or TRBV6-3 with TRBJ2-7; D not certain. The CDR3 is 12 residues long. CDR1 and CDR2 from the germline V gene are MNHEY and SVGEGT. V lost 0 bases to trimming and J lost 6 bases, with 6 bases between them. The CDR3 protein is CASSYSNAEQYF. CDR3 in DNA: TGTGCCAGCAGTTACTCGAATGCCGAGCAGTACTTC.

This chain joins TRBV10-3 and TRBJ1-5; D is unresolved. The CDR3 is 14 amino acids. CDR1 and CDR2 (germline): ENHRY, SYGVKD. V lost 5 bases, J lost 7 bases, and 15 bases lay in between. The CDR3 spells CAISRTPDWQPQHF. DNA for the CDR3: TGTGCCATCAGTAGGACTCCAGATTGGCAGCCCCAGCATTTT.

CDR3 sequence reads: CASSLRGQRSGNTIYF. The CDR3 DNA sequence: TGTGCCAGCAGCCTCAGGGGGCAACGGTCTGGAAACACCATATATTTT. The J gene is TRBJ1-3, the V gene TRBV7-3, with 8 bases matching TRBD1. Germline assignment: CDR1 SGHTA and CDR2 FQGTGA. With V trimmed by 5 bases and J by 1 base, 7 bases remained unmatched. There are 16 residues in the CDR3.

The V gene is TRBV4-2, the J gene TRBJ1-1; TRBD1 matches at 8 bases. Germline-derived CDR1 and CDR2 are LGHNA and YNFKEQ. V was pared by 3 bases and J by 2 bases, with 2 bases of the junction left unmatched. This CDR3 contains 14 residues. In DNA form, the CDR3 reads TGTGCCAGCAGCCAGGACAGGGTTAACACTGAAGCTTTCTTT. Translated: CASSQDRVNTEAFF.

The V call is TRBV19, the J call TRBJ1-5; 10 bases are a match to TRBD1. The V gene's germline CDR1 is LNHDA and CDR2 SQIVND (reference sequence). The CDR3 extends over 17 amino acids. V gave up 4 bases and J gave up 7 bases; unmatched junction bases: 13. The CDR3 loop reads CASSSDRGRGLGQPQHF. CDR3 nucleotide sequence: TGTGCCAGTAGTAGTGACAGGGGGCGAGGTCTGGGGCAGCCCCAGCATTTT.

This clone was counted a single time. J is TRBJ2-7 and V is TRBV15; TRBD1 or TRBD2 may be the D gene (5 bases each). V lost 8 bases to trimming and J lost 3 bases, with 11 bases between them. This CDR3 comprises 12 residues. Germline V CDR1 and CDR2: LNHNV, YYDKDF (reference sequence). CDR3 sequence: CATGQGLYEQYF. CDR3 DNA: TGTGCCACCGGACAAGGACTCTACGAGCAGTACTTC.

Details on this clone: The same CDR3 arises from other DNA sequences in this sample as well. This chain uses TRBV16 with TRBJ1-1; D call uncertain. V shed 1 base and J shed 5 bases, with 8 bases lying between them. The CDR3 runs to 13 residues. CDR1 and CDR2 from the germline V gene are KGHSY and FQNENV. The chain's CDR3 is CASSQLRETEAFF. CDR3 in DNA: TGTGCCAGCAGCCAATTGAGGGAGACTGAAGCTTTCTTT.

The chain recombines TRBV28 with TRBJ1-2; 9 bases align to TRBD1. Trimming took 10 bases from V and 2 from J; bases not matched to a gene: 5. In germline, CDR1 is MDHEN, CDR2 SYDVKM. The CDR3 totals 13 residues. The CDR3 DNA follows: TGTGCCATTTCGGACAGGGGAAACTATGGCTACACCTTC. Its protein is CAISDRGNYGYTF.

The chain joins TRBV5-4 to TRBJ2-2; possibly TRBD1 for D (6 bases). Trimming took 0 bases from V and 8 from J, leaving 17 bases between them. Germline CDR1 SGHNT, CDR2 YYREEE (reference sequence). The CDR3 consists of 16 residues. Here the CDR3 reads CASSLGGGFSTGELFF. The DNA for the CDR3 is TGTGCCAGCAGCTTGGGAGGGGGATTTTCAACTGGGGAGCTGTTTTTT.

CDR3 in amino acids: CASSLRQGDEKLFF. Written as DNA, the CDR3 is TGTGCCAGCAGCTTACGACAGGGCGATGAAAAACTGTTTTTT. V gene TRBV7-9 combines with J gene TRBJ1-4; 7 bases are shared with TRBD1. Per the germline V gene, CDR1 is SEHNR and CDR2 is FQNEAQ (reference sequence). Germline trimming cut 2 bases from V and 6 bases from J; bases unmatched to any gene: 3. This CDR3 has 14 amino acids.

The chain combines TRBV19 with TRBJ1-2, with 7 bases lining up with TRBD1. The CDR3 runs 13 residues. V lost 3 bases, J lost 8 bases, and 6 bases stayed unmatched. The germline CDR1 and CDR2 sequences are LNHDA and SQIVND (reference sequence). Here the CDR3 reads CASSMGQSTGYTF. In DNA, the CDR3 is TGTGCCAGTAGTATGGGACAGTCCACGGGCTACACCTTC.

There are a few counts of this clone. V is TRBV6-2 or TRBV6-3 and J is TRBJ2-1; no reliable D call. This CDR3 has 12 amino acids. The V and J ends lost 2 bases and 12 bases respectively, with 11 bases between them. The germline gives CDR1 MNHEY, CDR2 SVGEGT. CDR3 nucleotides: TGTGCCAGCAGTTACGGCGGCACGGGGCAGTTCTTC. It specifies CASSYGGTGQFF.